Sequencing of this TCR beta chain was carried out in a study of PD-L1 blockade in urothelial cancer. V gave up 2 bases and J gave up 9 bases; unmatched junction bases: 10. This CDR3 has 16 amino acids. Germline CDR1 reads MNHEY; CDR2 reads SMNVEV (reference sequence). The assay was immunoSEQ multiplex PCR, and TCRdb's table has in-frame clones only and misses some. The repertoire holds some 67,000 clones, with approximately 91% as singletons. The source is a man aged 55 to 69 with urothelial cancer. Sequenced material: PBMCs, taken around atezolizumab (anti-PD-L1) treatment. J is TRBJ1-6 and V is TRBV27, with 7 nucleotides matching TRBD1. The CDR3 reads CASSLDRQGRFSPLHF. CDR3 sequence (DNA): TGTGCCAGCAGTTTAGACCGACAGGGTCGGTTTTCACCCCTCCACTTT.